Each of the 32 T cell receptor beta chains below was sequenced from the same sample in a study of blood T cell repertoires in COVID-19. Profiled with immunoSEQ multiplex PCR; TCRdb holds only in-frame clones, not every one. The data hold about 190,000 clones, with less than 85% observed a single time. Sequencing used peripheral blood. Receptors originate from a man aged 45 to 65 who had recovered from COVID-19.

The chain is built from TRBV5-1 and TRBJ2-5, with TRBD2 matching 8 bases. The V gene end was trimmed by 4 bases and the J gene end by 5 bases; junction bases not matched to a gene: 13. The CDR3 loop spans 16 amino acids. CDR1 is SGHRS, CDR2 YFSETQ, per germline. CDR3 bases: TGCGCCAGCAGCCCGGCTGTGAGCGGGAGTGGGGAGACCCAGTACTTC. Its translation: CASSPAVSGSGETQYF. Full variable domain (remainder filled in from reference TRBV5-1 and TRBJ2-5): KAGVTQTPRYLIKTRGQQVTLSCSPISGHRSVSWYQQTPGQGLQFLFEYFSETQRNKGNFPGRFSGRQFSNSRSEMNVSTLELGDSALYLCASSPAVSGSGETQYFGPGTRLLVL.

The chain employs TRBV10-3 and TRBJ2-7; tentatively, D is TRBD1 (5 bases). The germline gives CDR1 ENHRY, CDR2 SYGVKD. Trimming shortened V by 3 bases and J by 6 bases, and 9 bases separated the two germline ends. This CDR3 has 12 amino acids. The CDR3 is CAISEGAREQYF. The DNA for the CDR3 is TGTGCCATCAGTGAAGGGGCACGCGAGCAGTACTTC.

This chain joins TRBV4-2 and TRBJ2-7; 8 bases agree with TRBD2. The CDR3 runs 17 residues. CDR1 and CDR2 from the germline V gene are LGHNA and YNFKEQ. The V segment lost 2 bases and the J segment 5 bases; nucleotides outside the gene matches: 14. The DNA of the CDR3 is TGTGCCAGCAGCCAAATTCGACCGGGACTAGACGACCACGAGCAGTACTTC. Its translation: CASSQIRPGLDDHEQYF.

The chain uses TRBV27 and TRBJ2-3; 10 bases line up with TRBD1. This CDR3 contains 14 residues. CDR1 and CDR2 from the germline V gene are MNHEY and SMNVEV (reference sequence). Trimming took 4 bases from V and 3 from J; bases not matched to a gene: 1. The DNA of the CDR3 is TGTGCCAGCAGTTGGGGACAGGGGACAGATACGCAGTATTTT. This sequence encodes CASSWGQGTDTQYF.

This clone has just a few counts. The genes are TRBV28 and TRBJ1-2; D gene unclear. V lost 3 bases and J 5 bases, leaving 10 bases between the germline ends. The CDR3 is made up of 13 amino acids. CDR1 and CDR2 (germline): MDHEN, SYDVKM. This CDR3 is CASSFFSTYGYTF. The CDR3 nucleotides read TGTGCCAGCAGTTTTTTCAGTACATATGGCTACACCTTC.

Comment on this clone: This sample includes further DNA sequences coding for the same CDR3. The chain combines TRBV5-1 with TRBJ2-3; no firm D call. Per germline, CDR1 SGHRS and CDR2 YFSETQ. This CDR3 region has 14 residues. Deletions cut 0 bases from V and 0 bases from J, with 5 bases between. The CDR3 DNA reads TGCGCCAGCAGCTTGGCACAGAGCACAGATACGCAGTATTTT. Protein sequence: CASSLAQSTDTQYF.

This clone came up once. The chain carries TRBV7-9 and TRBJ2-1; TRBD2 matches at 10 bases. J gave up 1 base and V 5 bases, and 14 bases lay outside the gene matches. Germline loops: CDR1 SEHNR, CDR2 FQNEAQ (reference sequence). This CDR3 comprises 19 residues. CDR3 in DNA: TGTGCCAGCAGCGGTTCCCGTTGGACTAGCGGCTCTTCCTACAATGAGCAGTTCTTC. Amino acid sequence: CASSGSRWTSGSSYNEQFF.

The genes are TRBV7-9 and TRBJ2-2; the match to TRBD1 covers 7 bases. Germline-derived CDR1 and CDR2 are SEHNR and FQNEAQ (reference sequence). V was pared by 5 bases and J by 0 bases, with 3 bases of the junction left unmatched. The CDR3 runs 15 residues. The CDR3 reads CASSQGDPNTGELFF. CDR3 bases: TGTGCCAGCAGCCAGGGGGACCCGAACACCGGGGAGCTGTTTTTT.

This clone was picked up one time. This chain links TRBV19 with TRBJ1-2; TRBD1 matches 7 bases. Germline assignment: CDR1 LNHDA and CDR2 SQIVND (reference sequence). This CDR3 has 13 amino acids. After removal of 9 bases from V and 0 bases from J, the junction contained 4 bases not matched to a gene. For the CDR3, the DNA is TGTGCCAGCAGACAGGGACCTAACTATGGCTACACCTTC. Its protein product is CASRQGPNYGYTF.

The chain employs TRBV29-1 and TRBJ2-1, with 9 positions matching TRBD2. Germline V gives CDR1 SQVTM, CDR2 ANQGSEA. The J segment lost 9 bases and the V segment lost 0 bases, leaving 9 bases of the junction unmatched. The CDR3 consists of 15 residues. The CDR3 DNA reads TGCAGCGTTGAAGATCTAGTAGCGGGAGAAGGTGAGCAGTTCTTC. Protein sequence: CSVEDLVAGEGEQFF.

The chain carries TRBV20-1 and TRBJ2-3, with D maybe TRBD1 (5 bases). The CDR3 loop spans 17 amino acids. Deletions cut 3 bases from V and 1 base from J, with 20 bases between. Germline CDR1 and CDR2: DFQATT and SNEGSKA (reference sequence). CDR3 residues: CSASYPMGRARTDTQYF. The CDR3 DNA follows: TGCAGTGCTAGTTATCCTATGGGCAGGGCCCGCACAGATACGCAGTATTTT.

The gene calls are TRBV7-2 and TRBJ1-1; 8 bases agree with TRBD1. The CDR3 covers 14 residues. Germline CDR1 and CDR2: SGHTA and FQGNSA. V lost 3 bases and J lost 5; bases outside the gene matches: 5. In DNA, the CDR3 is TGTGCCAGCAGCTTGAGCAGGGGGCAAACTGAAGCTTTCTTT. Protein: CASSLSRGQTEAFF.

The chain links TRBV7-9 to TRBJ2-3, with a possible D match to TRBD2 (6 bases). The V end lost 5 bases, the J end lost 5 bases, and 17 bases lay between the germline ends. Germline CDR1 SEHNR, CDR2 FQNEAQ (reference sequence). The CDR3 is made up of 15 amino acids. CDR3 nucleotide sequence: TGTGCCAGCAGCCCCAAACCGGGGGATGGAGATACGCAGTATTTT. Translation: CASSPKPGDGDTQYF.

Written as DNA, the CDR3 is TGTGCCAGTGGACCTTATGGGAGGGGCAGAAATGAAAAACTGTTTTTT. Amino acids: CASGPYGRGRNEKLFF. The genes are TRBV7-8 and TRBJ1-4; D is possibly TRBD1 (5 bases). The CDR3 has 16 residues. With 9 bases removed from V and 5 bases from J, the gap between germline ends came to 22 bases. Looked up from germline, CDR1 is SGHVS and CDR2 is FQNEAQ. The full variable domain, its missing parts supplied by reference TRBV7-8 and TRBJ1-4, is GAGVSQSPRYKVAKRGQDVALRCDPISGHVSLFWYQQALGQGPEFLTYFQNEAQLDKSGLPSDRFFAERPEGSVSTLKIQRTQQEDSAVYLCASGPYGRGRNEKLFFGSGTQLSVL.

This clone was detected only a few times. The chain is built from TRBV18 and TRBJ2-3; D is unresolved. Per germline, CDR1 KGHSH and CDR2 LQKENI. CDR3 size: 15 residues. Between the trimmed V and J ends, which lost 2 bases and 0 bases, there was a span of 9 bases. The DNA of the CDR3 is TGTGCCAGCTCACCAACCCAAACTAGCACAGATACGCAGTATTTT. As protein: CASSPTQTSTDTQYF.

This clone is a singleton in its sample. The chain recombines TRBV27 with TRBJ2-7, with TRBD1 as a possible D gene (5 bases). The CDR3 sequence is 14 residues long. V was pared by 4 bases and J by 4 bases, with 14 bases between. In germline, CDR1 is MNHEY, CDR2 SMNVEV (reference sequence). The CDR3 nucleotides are TGTGCCAGCAGTTCCAGGGTTCTCTCGTACGAGCAGTACTTC. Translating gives CASSSRVLSYEQYF.

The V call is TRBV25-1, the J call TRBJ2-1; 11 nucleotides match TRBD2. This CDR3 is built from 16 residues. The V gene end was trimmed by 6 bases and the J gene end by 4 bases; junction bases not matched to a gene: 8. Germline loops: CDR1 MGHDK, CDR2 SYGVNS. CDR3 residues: CASRSTSGSTYNEQFF. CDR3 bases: TGTGCCAGCAGGTCAACTAGCGGGAGTACATACAATGAGCAGTTCTTC.

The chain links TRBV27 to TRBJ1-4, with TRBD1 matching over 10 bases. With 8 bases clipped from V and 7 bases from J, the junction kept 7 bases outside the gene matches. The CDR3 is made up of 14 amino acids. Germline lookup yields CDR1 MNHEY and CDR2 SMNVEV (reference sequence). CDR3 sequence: CASSSRDRGEKLFF. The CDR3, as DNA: TGTGCCAGCTCTTCCCGGGACAGGGGTGAAAAACTGTTTTTT.

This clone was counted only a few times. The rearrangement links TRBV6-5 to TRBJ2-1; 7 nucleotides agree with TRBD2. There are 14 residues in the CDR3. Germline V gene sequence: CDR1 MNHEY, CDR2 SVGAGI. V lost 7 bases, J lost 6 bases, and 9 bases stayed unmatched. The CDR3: CASIRSSGGNEQFF. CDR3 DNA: TGTGCCAGCATCCGAAGCTCGGGAGGCAATGAGCAGTTCTTC.

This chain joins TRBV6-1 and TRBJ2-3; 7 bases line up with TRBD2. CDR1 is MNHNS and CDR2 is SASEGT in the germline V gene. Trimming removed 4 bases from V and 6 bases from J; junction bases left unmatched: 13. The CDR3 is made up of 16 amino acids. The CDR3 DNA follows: TGTGCCAGCAGTGCCTTTGGCGCGGGAGACATGGATACGCAGTATTTT. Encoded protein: CASSAFGAGDMDTQYF.

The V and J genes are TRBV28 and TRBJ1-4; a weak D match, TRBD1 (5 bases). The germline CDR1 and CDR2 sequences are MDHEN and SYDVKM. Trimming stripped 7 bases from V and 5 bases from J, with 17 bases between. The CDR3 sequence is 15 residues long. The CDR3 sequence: CASTNPGGGNEKLFF. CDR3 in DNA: TGTGCCAGCACCAACCCCGGGGGGGGGAATGAAAAACTGTTTTTT.

The CDR3 spells CSVVLREKLFF. The CDR3 nucleotides are TGCAGCGTTGTACTAAGAGAAAAACTGTTTTTT. This chain links TRBV29-1 with TRBJ1-4; D is unresolved. Per germline, CDR1 SQVTM and CDR2 ANQGSEA. CDR3 length equals 11 residues. V gave up 4 bases and J gave up 8 bases, with 8 bases separating them.

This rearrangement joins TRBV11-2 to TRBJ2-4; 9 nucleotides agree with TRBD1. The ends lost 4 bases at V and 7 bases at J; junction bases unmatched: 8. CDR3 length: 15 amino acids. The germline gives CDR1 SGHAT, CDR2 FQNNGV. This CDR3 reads CASSSKGQGKNIQYF. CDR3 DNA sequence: TGTGCCAGCAGCTCGAAAGGACAGGGGAAGAACATTCAGTACTTC.

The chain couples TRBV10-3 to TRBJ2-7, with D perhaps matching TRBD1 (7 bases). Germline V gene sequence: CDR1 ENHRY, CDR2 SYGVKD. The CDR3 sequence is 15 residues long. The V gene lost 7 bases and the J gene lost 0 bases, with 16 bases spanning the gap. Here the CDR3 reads CAIKGAGTYSYEQYF. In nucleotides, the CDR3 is TGTGCCATCAAGGGGGCGGGGACCTACTCCTACGAGCAGTACTTC.

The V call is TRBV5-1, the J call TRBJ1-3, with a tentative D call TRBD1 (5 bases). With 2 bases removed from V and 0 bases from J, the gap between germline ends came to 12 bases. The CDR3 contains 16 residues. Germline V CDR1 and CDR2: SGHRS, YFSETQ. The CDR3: CASSFVPGPSGNTIYF. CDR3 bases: TGCGCCAGCAGCTTTGTTCCAGGGCCCTCTGGAAACACCATATATTTT. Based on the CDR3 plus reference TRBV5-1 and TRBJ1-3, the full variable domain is KAGVTQTPRYLIKTRGQQVTLSCSPISGHRSVSWYQQTPGQGLQFLFEYFSETQRNKGNFPGRFSGRQFSNSRSEMNVSTLELGDSALYLCASSFVPGPSGNTIYFGEGSWLTVV.

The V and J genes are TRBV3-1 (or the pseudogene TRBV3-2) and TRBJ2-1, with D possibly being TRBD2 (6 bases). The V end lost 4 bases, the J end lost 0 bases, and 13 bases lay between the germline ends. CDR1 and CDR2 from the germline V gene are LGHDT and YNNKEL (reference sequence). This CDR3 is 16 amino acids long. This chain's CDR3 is CASSRRDQSSYNEQFF. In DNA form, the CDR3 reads TGTGCCAGCAGCCGGAGGGACCAAAGCTCCTACAATGAGCAGTTCTTC.

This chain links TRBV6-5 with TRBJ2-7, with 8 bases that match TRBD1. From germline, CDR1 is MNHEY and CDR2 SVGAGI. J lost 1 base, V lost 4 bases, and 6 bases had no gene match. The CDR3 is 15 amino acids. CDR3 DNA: TGTGCCAGCAGTTCCGACAGGGGTTGGTCCTACGAGCAGTACTTC. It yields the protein CASSSDRGWSYEQYF.

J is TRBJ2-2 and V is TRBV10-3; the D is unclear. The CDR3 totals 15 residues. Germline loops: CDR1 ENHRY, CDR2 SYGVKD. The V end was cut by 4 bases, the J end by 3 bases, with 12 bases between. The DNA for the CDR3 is TGTGCCATCAGTGGCAGTAATCAAGACACCGGGGAGCTGTTTTTT. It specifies CAISGSNQDTGELFF.

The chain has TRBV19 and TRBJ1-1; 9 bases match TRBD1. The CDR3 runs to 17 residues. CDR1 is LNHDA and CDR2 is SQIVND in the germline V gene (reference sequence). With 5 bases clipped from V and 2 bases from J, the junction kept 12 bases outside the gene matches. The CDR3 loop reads CASSAQTNRGLNTEAFF. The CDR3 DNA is TGTGCCAGTAGTGCCCAAACCAACAGGGGGCTAAACACTGAAGCTTTCTTT.

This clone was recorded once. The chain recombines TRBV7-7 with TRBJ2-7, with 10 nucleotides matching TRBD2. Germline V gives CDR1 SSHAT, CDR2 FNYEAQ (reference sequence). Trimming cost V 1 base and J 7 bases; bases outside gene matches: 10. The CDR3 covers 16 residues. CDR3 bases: TGTGCCAGCAGCTTAGGATCTAGCGGGAGACTTGAAGAGCAGTACTTC. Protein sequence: CASSLGSSGRLEEQYF.

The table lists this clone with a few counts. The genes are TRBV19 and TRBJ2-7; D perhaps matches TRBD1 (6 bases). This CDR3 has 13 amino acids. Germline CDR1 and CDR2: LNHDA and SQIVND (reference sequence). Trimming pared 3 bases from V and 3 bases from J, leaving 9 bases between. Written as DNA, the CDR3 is TGTGCCAGTAGTATCTGGGACAACTACGAGCAGTACTTC. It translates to CASSIWDNYEQYF. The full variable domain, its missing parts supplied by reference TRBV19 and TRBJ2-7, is DGGITQSPKYLFRKEGQNVTLSCEQNLNHDAMYWYRQDPGQGLRLIYYSQIVNDFQKGDIAEGYSVSREKKESFPLTVTSAQKNPTAFYLCASSIWDNYEQYFGPGTRLTVT.

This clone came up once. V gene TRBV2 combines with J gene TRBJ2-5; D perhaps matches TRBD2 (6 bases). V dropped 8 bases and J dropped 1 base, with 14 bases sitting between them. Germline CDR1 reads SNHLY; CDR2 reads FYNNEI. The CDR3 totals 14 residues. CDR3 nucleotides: TGTGCCAGCGAGCTACGGGGGTTCCAAGAGACCCAGTACTTC. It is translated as CASELRGFQETQYF.